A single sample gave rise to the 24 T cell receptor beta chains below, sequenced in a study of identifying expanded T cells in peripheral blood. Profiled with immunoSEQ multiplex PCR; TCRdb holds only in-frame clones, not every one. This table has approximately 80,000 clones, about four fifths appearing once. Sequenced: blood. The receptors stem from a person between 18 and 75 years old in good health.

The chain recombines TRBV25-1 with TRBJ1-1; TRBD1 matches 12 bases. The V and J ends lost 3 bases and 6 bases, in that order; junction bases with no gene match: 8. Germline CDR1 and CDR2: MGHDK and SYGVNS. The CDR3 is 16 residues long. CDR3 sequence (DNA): TGTGCCAGCAGTGACGGACCGGGACAGGGGGCCCCTGAAGCTTTCTTT. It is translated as CASSDGPGQGAPEAFF.

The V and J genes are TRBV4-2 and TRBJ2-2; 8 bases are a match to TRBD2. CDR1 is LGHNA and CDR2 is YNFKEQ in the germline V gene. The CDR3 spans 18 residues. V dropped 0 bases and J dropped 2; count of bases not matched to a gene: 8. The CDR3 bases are TGTGCCAGCAGCCAAGAAATGGTGAGCGGGGGTAACACCGGGGAGCTGTTTTTT. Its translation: CASSQEMVSGGNTGELFF.

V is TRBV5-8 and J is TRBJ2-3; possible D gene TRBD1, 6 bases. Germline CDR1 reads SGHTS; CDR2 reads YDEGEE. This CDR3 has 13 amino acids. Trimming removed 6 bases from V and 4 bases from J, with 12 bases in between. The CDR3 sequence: CASTLSGADTQYF. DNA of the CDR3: TGTGCCAGCACCCTCTCAGGGGCAGATACGCAGTATTTT.

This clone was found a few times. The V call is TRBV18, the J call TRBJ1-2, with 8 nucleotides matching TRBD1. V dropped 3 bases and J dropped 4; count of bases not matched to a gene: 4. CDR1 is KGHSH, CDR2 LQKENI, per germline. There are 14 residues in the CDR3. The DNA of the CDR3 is TGTGCCAGCTCACCGCAGGACAGGGCCTATGGCTACACCTTC. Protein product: CASSPQDRAYGYTF.

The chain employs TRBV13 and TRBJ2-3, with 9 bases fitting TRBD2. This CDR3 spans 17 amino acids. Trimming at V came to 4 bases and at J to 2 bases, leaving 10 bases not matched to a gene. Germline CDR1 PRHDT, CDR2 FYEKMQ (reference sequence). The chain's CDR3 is CASSSPLAGPVTDTQYF. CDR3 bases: TGTGCCAGCAGCTCCCCTCTAGCGGGACCCGTCACAGATACGCAGTATTTT.

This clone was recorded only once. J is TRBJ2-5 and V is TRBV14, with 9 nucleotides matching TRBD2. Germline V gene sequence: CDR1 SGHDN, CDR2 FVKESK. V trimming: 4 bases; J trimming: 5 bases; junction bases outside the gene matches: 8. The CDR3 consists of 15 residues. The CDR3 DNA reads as TGTGCCAGCAGCCCATTAGCGGGGGCAGAGGAGACCCAGTACTTC. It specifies CASSPLAGAEETQYF.

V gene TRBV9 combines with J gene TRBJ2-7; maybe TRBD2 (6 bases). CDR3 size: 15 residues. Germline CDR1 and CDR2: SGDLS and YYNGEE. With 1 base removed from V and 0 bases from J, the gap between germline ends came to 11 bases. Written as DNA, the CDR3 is TGTGCCAGCAGCGTATCCGGGGGAAGCTCCTACGAGCAGTACTTC. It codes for CASSVSGGSSYEQYF.

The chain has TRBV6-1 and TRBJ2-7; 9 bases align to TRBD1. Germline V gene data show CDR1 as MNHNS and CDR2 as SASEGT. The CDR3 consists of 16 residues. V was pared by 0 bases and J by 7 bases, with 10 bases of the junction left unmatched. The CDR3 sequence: CASSEATGTGLSEQYF. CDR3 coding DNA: TGTGCCAGCAGTGAAGCCACCGGGACAGGGTTGAGTGAGCAGTACTTC.

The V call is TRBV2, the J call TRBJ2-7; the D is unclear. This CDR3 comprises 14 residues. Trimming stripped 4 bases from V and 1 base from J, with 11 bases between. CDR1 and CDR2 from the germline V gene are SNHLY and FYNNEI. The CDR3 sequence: CASSARFESYEQYF. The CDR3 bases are TGTGCCAGCAGTGCGCGCTTCGAATCCTACGAGCAGTACTTC.

CDR3 residues: CASSWASGVRETQYF. The CDR3 DNA sequence: TGTGCCAGCAGCTGGGCTAGCGGAGTTCGGGAGACCCAGTACTTC. This chain uses TRBV7-2 with TRBJ2-5; TRBD2 agrees at 7 bases. In germline, CDR1 is SGHTA, CDR2 FQGNSA. The CDR3 is 15 amino acids. Losses at the gene ends were 4 bases for V and 5 bases for J; bases not matched to a gene: 10.

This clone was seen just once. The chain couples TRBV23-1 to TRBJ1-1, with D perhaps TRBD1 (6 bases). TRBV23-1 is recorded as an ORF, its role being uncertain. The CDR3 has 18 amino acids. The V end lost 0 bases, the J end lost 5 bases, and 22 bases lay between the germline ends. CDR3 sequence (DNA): TGCGCCAGCAGTCAATCGGGTGCCCCGGGGGCCGGGCGGACTGAAGCTTTCTTT. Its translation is CASSQSGAPGAGRTEAFF.

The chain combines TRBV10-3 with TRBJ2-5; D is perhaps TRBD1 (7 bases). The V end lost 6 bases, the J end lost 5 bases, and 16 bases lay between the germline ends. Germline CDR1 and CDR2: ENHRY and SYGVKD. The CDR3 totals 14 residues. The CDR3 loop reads CAISGGGRGETQYF. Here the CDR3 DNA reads TGTGCCATCAGCGGAGGGGGCCGGGGGGAGACCCAGTACTTC.

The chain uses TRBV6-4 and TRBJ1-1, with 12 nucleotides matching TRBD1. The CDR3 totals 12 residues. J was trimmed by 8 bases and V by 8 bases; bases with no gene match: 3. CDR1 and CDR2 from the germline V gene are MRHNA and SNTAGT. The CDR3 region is CASSGTGGEAFF. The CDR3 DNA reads TGTGCCAGCTCCGGGACAGGGGGCGAAGCTTTCTTT.

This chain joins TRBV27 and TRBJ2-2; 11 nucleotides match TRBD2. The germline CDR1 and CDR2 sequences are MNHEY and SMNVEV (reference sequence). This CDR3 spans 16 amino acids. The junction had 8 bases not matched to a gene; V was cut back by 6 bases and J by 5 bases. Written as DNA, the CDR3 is TGTGCCAGCAGCCATAGCGGGAGGGCCTGGACCGGGGAGCTGTTTTTT. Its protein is CASSHSGRAWTGELFF.

The CDR3 reads CASSRDFTDTQYF. The CDR3 region has the DNA TGTGCCAGCAGTCGGGACTTCACAGATACGCAGTATTTT. This chain connects TRBV6-9 to TRBJ2-3; a possible D gene is TRBD2 (6 bases). The germline CDR1 and CDR2 sequences are MNHGY and SVAAGI. The CDR3 sequence is 13 residues long. V shed 5 bases and J shed 2 bases, with 8 bases lying between them.

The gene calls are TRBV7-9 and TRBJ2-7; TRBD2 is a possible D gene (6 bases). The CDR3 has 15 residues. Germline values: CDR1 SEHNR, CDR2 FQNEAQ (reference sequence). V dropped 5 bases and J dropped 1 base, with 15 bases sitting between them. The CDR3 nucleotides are TGTGCCAGCAGCGGTCAGGACTACCAATCCTACGAGCAGTACTTC. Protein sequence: CASSGQDYQSYEQYF.

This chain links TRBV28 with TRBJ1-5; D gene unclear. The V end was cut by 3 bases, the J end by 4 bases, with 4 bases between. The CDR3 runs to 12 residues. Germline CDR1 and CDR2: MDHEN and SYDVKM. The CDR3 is CASSLRNQPQHF. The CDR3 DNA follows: TGTGCCAGCAGTTTGAGAAATCAGCCCCAGCATTTT.

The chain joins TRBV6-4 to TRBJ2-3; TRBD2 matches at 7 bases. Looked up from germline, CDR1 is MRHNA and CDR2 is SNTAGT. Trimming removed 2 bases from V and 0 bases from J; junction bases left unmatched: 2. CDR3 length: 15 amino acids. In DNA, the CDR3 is TGTGCCAGCAGTGACGGACTAGGGAGCACAGATACGCAGTATTTT. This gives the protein CASSDGLGSTDTQYF.

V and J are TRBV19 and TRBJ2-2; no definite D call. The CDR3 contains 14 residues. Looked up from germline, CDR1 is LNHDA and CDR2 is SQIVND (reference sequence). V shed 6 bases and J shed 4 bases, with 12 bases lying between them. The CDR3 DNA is TGTGCCAGTAGGGGTCTAAGGACCACCGGGGAGCTGTTTTTT. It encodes CASRGLRTTGELFF.

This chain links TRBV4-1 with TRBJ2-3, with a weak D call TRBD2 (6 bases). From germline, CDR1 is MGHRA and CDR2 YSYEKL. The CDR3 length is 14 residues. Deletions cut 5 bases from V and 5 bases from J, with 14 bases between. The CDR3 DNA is TGCGCCAGCAGCAGTAGCGGCGTCAGAGATACGCAGTATTTT. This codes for CASSSSGVRDTQYF.

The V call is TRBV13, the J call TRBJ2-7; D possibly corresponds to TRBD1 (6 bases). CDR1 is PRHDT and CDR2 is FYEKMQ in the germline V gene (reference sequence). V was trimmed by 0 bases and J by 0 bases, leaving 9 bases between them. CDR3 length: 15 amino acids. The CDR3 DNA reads TGTGCCAGCAGCTTAGGCTGGGACAACTCCTACGAGCAGTACTTC. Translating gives CASSLGWDNSYEQYF.

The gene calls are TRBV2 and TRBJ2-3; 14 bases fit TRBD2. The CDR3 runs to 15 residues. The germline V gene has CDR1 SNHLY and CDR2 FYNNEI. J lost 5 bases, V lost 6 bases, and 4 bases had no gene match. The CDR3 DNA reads TGTGCCAGCAGAGGGACTAGCGGGAGACAAGATACGCAGTATTTT. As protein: CASRGTSGRQDTQYF. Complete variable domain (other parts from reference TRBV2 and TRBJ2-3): EPEVTQTPSHQVTQMGQEVILRCVPISNHLYFYWYRQILGQKVEFLVSFYNNEISEKSEIFDDQFSVERPDGSNFTLKIRSTKLEDSAMYFCASRGTSGRQDTQYFGPGTRLTVL.

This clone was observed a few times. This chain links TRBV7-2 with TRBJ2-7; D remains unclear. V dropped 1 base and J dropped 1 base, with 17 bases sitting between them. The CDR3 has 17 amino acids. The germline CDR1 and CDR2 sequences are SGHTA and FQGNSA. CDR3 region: CASSLGGVRYRSYEQYF. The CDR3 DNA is TGTGCCAGCAGCTTAGGGGGTGTGAGGTACCGATCCTACGAGCAGTACTTC.

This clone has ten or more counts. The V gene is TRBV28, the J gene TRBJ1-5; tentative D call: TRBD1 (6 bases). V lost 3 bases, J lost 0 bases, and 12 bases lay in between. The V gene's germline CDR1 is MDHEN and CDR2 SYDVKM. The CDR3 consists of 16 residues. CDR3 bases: TGTGCCAGCAGTTTGGACAGAGTTTATAGCAATCAGCCCCAGCATTTT. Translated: CASSLDRVYSNQPQHF.